This TCR beta chain originates from a study of graft-versus-host responses after intestinal transplantation. Across the whole study: For approximately three years after anti-thymocyte globulin induction, all recipients took tacrolimus and steroids.

Only in-frame clones appear in the TCRdb table, and some are missing; sequencing was by immunoSEQ multiplex PCR. The data show around 110,000 clones, roughly nine tenths seen once. Unmatched junction bases numbered 1, after V lost 0 bases and J lost 1 base. CDR3 length: 14 amino acids. Germline assignment: CDR1 SGHNT and CDR2 YYREEE (reference sequence). A word on this clone: The target antigen is unknown.

The chain links TRBV5-4 to TRBJ2-7; TRBD2 matches at 7 bases. The clonotype comes from a human donor who was the organ donor for an intestinal transplant. Source: unstimulated CD4+ T cells sorted from spleen or lymph node cells, taken before transplant. CDR3 sequence reads: CASSLGLASYEQYF. The CDR3 DNA follows: TGTGCCAGCAGCTTGGGACTAGCTTCCTACGAGCAGTACTTC.